Sequencing of this T cell receptor (beta chain) was carried out in a study of T cell responses to AZD1222 COVID-19 vaccine. Study-wide results and caveats: At 160-218 and 743-854, vaccine-associated CD4 TCRs were dominant, and they spanned spike. White British donors predominated, females outnumbered males, and clonal diversity was possibly underestimated.

The protocol was immunoSEQ multiplex PCR, while the TCRdb copy is restricted to in-frame clones and leaves out a portion. The table records more than 95,000 clones, around 89% of them present only once. The CDR3 sequence is 13 residues long. V was pared by 5 bases and J by 5 bases, with 13 bases between. Germline CDR1 SGHNT, CDR2 YYREEE (reference sequence). In its sample, this clone was seen once. Its target is not known. The specimen was peripheral blood, collected on day 0 of AZD1222 vaccination. This receptor was obtained from an adult in good health. The chain couples TRBV5-4 to TRBJ1-2; TRBD1 might be the D (5 bases). The CDR3 here is CASSRGGTYGYTF. The CDR3 DNA is TGTGCCAGCAGTAGGGGAGGGACGTATGGCTACACCTTC.